The entry below describes one TCR beta chain. Its target is not known. This entry is derived from a study of cytomegalovirus exposure and HLA in healthy donors. The germline gives CDR1 LGHNA, CDR2 YNFKEQ. The CDR3 has 17 residues. The V and J ends lost 0 bases and 4 bases, in that order; junction bases with no gene match: 7. Using immunoSEQ multiplex PCR, the repertoire was profiled, and TCRdb retains in-frame clones only, with some absent. The sample shows about 65,000 clones, about 90% of them seen only once. Findings of the study overall: Cytomegalovirus association was listed for about 160 TCR beta chains. Many donors shared some public TCRs, even though most TCR sequences were rare.

The clonotype comes from a woman under 30 in good health and CMV-seronegative. Sequencing was performed on PBMCs. The chain carries TRBV4-2 and TRBJ1-3; 9 nucleotides match TRBD1. CDR3 DNA sequence: TGTGCCAGCAGCCAAGATTGGGGACAGGGTTACGGAAACACCATATATTTT. It is translated as CASSQDWGQGYGNTIYF.